This paragraph covers one TCR beta chain sequence. Its antigen is still unknown. This entry is derived from a study of T cells in Graves' hyperthyroidism and ophthalmopathy. Amplified TCR beta CDR3 regions came from RNA transcripts. RT-PCR in the first round (using the HTBI primer set) targeted the TCR CDR3. TCRdb recomputed calls from the multiplex PCR reads with MiXCR, one row per CDR3 protein. Of over 450,000 distinct CDR3 sequences in the sample, under 15% were seen once. CDR3 length: 10 residues. Trimming pared 3 bases from V and 9 bases from J, leaving 3 bases between. On the basis of clinical symptoms, serum thyroxine and TRAb, thyroid ultrasound and orbital computed tomography, diagnoses were made. Study findings and constraints: Appearing also in blood were most of the thyroid clonotypes expanded above 0.001.

Sequenced sample: blood. The gene calls are TRBV12-3 or TRBV12-4 and TRBJ2-1; no reliable D call. The receptor was derived from a woman aged 18-29 years with Graves' hyperthyroidism. CDR3 amino acids: CASSFFEQFF. The CDR3 nucleotides read TGTGCCAGCAGTTTTTTTGAGCAGTTCTTC.